Below are 9 T cell receptor beta chains sequenced from a single sample in a study of blood T cell repertoires in COVID-19. The repertoire was sequenced with immunoSEQ multiplex PCR; TCRdb's copy has only in-frame clones and lacks some. Of roughly 100,000 clones in the sample, roughly 79% were seen once. The specimen sequenced was peripheral blood. Receptors originate from a man older than 75 with COVID-19, enrolled during active disease.

J is TRBJ2-1 and V is TRBV5-4, with TRBD2 identical over 7 bases. With V trimmed by 6 bases and J by 10 bases, 13 bases remained unmatched. Germline V lookup: CDR1 SGHNT, CDR2 YYREEE (reference sequence). CDR3 length: 14 residues. Here the CDR3 reads CASTPRDYSGEQFF. For the CDR3, the DNA is TGTGCCAGCACCCCCAGGGACTATTCAGGGGAGCAGTTCTTC.

The V call is TRBV27, the J call TRBJ1-5; 7 bases align to TRBD1. V shed 8 bases and J 0 bases; nucleotides not matched to a gene: 7. The CDR3 is made up of 15 amino acids. CDR1 is MNHEY and CDR2 is SMNVEV in the germline V gene (reference sequence). The CDR3 loop is CASRQGSYSNQPQHF. CDR3 DNA: TGTGCCAGCCGACAGGGTTCCTATAGCAATCAGCCCCAGCATTTT.

The gene calls are TRBV19 and TRBJ1-1; TRBD1 matches at 8 bases. Germline CDR1 is LNHDA and CDR2 is SQIVND (reference sequence). The trim removed 6 bases at V and 0 bases at J, leaving 9 bases unmatched. The CDR3 runs to 16 residues. CDR3 bases: TGTGCCAGTAGAAGTCCCGGGACAGGATTGAACACTGAAGCTTTCTTT. It yields the protein CASRSPGTGLNTEAFF. The full variable domain, its missing parts supplied by reference TRBV19 and TRBJ1-1, is DGGITQSPKYLFRKEGQNVTLSCEQNLNHDAMYWYRQDPGQGLRLIYYSQIVNDFQKGDIAEGYSVSREKKESFPLTVTSAQKNPTAFYLCASRSPGTGLNTEAFFGQGTRLTVV.

The chain couples TRBV30 to TRBJ1-5; 7 nucleotides align to TRBD1. Germline V gene data show CDR1 as GTSNPN and CDR2 as SVGIG (reference sequence). This CDR3 is 14 amino acids long. J was trimmed by 3 bases and V by 2 bases; bases with no gene match: 4. As DNA, the CDR3 is TGTGCCTGGAGTTTAACAGGGGACAATCAGCCCCAGCATTTT. It specifies CAWSLTGDNQPQHF.

The chain recombines TRBV10-2 with TRBJ2-5; 7 bases align to TRBD1. The J segment lost 3 bases and the V segment lost 10 bases, leaving 5 bases of the junction unmatched. CDR1 and CDR2 from the germline V gene are WSHSY and SAAADI. This CDR3 region has 12 residues. This chain's CDR3 is CATGTAKETQYF. DNA of the CDR3: TGCGCCACCGGGACAGCTAAAGAGACCCAGTACTTC.

V usage is TRBV30 and J usage is TRBJ2-5, with 11 bases aligning to TRBD2. This CDR3 is 14 amino acids long. V lost 6 bases and J lost 4; bases outside the gene matches: 7. Germline V gene lookup returns CDR1 GTSNPN and CDR2 SVGIG (reference sequence). CDR3 in amino acids: CACQTSGSPETQYF. CDR3 in DNA: TGTGCCTGCCAAACTAGCGGGAGCCCAGAGACCCAGTACTTC.

This clone was detected a few times. The rearrangement joins TRBV15 to TRBJ1-6; TRBD1 agrees at 8 bases. This CDR3 spans 14 amino acids. The trim removed 5 bases at V and 10 bases at J, leaving 7 bases unmatched. The V gene's germline CDR1 is LNHNV and CDR2 YYDKDF (reference sequence). The CDR3 protein is CATSEQGVDSPLHF. The CDR3 DNA sequence: TGTGCCACCAGCGAACAGGGGGTTGACTCACCCCTCCACTTT.

A remark on this clone: One end of the junction fails to match germline, which may point to a read error. The rearrangement joins TRBV4-1 to TRBJ2-5; TRBD2 matches at 8 bases. The CDR3 has 14 residues. Germline CDR1 reads MGHRA; CDR2 reads YSYEKL. The CDR3 loop reads CASSQGLDQETQYF. In nucleotides, the CDR3 is TGCGCCAGCAGCCAGGGACTAGACCAGGAGACCCAGTACTTC.

The J gene is TRBJ1-6, the V gene TRBV6-6; TRBD1 matches at 9 bases. The CDR3 spans 14 residues. J gave up 10 bases and V 6 bases, and 7 bases lay outside the gene matches. CDR1 is MNHNY and CDR2 is SVGAGI in the germline V gene (reference sequence). CDR3 region: CASSRDREASPLHF. CDR3 nucleotide sequence: TGTGCCAGCAGCAGGGACAGGGAGGCCTCACCCCTCCACTTT.